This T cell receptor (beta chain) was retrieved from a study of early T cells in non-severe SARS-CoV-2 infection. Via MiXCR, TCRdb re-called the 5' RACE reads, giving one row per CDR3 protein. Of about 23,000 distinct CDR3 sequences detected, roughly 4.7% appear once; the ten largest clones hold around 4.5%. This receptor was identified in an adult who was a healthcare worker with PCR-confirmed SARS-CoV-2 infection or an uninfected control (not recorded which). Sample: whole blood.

The CDR3 coding sequence is TGTGCCAGCAGTGACCCTCTTTGGGGGGCCCATGAGCAGTTCTTC. Encoded protein: CASSDPLWGAHEQFF. This sequence joins TRBV7-6 and TRBJ2-1; tentatively, D is TRBD1 or TRBD2 (6 bases each). The CDR3 covers 15 residues. Deletions cut 6 bases from V and 8 bases from J, with 20 bases between. Germline CDR1 and CDR2: SGHVS and FNYEAQ.